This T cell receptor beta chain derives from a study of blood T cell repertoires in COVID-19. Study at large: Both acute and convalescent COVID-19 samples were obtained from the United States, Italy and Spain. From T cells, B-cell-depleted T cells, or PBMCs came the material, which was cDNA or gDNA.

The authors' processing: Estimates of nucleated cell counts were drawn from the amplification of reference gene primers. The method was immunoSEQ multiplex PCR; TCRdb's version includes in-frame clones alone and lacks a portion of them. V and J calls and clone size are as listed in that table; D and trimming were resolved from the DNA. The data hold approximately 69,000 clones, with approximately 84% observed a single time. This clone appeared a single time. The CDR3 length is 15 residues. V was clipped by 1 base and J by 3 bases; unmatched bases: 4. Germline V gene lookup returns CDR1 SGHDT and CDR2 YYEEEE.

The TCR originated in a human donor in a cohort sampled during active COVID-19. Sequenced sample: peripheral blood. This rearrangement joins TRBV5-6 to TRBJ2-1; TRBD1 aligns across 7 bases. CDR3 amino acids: CASSLRTGFYNEQFF. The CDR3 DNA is TGTGCCAGCAGCTTGAGGACAGGATTCTACAATGAGCAGTTCTTC.